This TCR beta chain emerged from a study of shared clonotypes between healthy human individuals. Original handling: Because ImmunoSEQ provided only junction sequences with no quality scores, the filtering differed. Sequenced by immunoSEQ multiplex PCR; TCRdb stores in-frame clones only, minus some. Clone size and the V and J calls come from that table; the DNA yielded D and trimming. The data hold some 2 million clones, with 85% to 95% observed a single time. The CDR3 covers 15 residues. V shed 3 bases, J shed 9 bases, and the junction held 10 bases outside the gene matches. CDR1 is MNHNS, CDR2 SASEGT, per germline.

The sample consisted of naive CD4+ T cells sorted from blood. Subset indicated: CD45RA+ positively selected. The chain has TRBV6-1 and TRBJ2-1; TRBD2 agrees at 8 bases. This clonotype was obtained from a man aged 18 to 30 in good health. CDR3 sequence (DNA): TGTGCCAGCAGTGAGAGAAGCGGGAGCGGTAGTGAGCAGTTCTTC. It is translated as CASSERSGSGSEQFF.